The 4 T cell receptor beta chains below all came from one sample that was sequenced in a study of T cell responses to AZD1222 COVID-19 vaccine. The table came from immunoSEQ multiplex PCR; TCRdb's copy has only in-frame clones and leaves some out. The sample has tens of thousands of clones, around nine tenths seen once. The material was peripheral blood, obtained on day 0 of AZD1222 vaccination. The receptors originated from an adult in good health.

The CDR3 nucleotides read TGTGCCAGCTCCCTGGGGGGCCGGGAGACCCAGTACTTC. As protein: CASSLGGRETQYF. This chain uses TRBV27 with TRBJ2-5; the D gene could be TRBD1 or TRBD2 (6 bases each). Germline lookup yields CDR1 MNHEY and CDR2 SMNVEV (reference sequence). The V and J ends lost 8 bases and 5 bases respectively, with 15 bases between them. The CDR3 consists of 13 residues.

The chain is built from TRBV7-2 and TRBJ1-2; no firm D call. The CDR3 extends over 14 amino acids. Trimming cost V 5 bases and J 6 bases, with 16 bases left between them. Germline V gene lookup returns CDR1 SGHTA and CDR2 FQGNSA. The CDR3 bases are TGTGCCAGCAGCCCCCGAGTAGGTTTTGATGGCTACACCTTC. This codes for CASSPRVGFDGYTF.

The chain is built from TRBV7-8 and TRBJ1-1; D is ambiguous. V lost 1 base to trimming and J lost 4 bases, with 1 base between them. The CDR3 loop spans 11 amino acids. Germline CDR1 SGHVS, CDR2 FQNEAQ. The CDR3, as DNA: TGTGCCAGCAGCTTAGTCACTGAAGCTTTCTTT. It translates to CASSLVTEAFF.

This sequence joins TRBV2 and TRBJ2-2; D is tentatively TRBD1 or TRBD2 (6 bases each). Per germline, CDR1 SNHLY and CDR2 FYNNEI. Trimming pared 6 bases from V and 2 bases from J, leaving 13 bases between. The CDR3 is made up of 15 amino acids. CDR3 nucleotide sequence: TGTGCCAGCAGCCCGGGGGCCGCCAACACCGGGGAGCTGTTTTTT. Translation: CASSPGAANTGELFF.